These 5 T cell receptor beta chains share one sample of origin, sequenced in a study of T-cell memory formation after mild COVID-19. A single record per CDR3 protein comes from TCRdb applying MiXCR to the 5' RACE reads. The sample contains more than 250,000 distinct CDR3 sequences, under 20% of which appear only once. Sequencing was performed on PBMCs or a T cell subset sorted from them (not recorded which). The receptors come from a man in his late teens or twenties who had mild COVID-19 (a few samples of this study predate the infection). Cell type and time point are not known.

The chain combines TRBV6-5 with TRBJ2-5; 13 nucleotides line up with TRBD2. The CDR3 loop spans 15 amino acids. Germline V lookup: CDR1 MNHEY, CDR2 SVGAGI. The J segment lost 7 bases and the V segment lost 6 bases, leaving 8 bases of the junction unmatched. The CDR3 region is CASSSGTSGVGTQYF. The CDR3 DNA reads TGTGCCAGCAGCTCCGGGACTAGCGGGGTAGGGACCCAGTACTTC.

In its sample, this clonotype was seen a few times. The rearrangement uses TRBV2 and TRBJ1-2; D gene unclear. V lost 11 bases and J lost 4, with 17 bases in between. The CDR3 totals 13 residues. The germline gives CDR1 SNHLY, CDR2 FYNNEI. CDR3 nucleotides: TGTGCCGGCCTGTTAGGAACAGCCTATGGCTACACCTTC. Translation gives CAGLLGTAYGYTF.

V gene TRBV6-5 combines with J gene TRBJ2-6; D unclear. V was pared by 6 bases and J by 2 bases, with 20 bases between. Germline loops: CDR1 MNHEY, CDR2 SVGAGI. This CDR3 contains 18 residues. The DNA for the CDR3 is TGTGCCAGCAGCCACCGCATGCCTGTAGGGCCTGGGGCCAACGTCCTGACTTTC. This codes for CASSHRMPVGPGANVLTF.

The CDR3 coding sequence is TGCGCCAGCACCCGGCCTAGCGGGGGGGCAAGAGAGACCCAGTACTTC. This sequence encodes CASTRPSGGARETQYF. The chain employs TRBV5-1 and TRBJ2-5, with 12 bases matching TRBD2. V lost 6 bases and J lost 4; bases outside the gene matches: 10. Germline CDR1 SGHRS, CDR2 YFSETQ. The CDR3 has 16 amino acids.

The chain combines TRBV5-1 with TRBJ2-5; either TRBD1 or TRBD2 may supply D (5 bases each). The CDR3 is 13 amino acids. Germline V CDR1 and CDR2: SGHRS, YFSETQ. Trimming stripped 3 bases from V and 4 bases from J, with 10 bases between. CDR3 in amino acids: CASSWGSVETQYF. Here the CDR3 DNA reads TGCGCCAGCAGCTGGGGGTCTGTAGAGACCCAGTACTTC.